The 21 T cell receptor beta chains given below trace back to one sample, sequenced in a study of early T cells in non-severe SARS-CoV-2 infection. TCRdb passed the 5' RACE reads through MiXCR, listing each CDR3 protein once. This table has tens of thousands of distinct CDR3 sequences, approximately 4.8% appearing once. The specimen was whole blood. The receptor source for this set is an adult who was a healthcare worker with PCR-confirmed SARS-CoV-2 infection or an uninfected control (not recorded which).

Many counts were recorded for this clonotype. The CDR3 spells CATSDSHGGEQFF. CDR3 bases: TGTGCCACCAGTGATTCCCATGGGGGTGAGCAGTTCTTC. This chain uses TRBV24-1 with TRBJ2-1; the D gene could be TRBD1 or TRBD2 (5 bases each). Germline loops: CDR1 KGHDR, CDR2 SFDVKD. V shed 2 bases and J shed 9 bases, with 10 bases lying between them. The CDR3 length is 13 residues.

This clonotype has just a few counts. The chain carries TRBV24-1 and TRBJ2-2; D unclear. Trimming shortened V by 9 bases and J by 8 bases, and 9 bases separated the two germline ends. The CDR3 is 11 amino acids. Germline V gene data show CDR1 as KGHDR and CDR2 as SFDVKD. This chain's CDR3 is CATPLPGELFF. CDR3 in DNA: TGTGCCACCCCTCTCCCGGGGGAGCTGTTTTTT.

This clonotype is medium-sized (0.01 to 0.1%) by share. This chain links TRBV12-3 or TRBV12-4 with TRBJ2-5; no clear D gene. The CDR3 consists of 11 residues. Trimming cost V 2 bases and J 4 bases, with 2 bases left between them. In DNA form, the CDR3 reads TGTGCCAGCAGTTTAATAGAGACCCAGTACTTC. Its translation is CASSLIETQYF.

The table lists this clonotype with a few counts. The V call is TRBV12-3 or TRBV12-4, the J call TRBJ2-3; D gene unclear. This CDR3 comprises 13 residues. V lost 7 bases and J 3 bases, leaving 11 bases between the germline ends. The CDR3 DNA follows: TGTGCCAGCACCACCCCGACGACAGATACGCAGTATTTT. Translated: CASTTPTTDTQYF.

This clonotype appeared many times. The chain joins TRBV25-1 to TRBJ1-5, with D unclear. From germline, CDR1 is MGHDK and CDR2 SYGVNS. The CDR3 spans 14 residues. V lost 1 base and J lost 7, with 11 bases in between. The CDR3 DNA sequence: TGTGCCAGCAGTGAATTCTCGGAGGACCAGCCCCAGCATTTT. It specifies CASSEFSEDQPQHF.

This clonotype was found many times. CDR3 nucleotides: TGCAGCGTGAATGAGCAGTTCTTC. It translates to CSVNEQFF. The J gene is TRBJ2-1, the V gene TRBV29-1; D gene ambiguous. The CDR3 has 8 residues. V was pared by 6 bases and J by 7 bases, with 1 base between. Per the germline V gene, CDR1 is SQVTM and CDR2 is ANQGSEA.

A few counts support this clonotype. The chain combines TRBV19 with TRBJ1-2; D not certain. The V gene lost 4 bases and the J gene lost 1 base, with 7 bases spanning the gap. The CDR3 spans 13 residues. Germline CDR1 reads LNHDA; CDR2 reads SQIVND (reference sequence). CDR3 nucleotides: TGTGCCAGTAGTAGGCGGGTTAACTATGGCTACACCTTC. This codes for CASSRRVNYGYTF.

This rearrangement joins TRBV20-1 to TRBJ1-4; D unclear. Trimming removed 5 bases at V and 4 bases at J, with 14 bases between. The CDR3 has 14 amino acids. The germline CDR1 and CDR2 sequences are DFQATT and SNEGSKA (reference sequence). CDR3 nucleotide sequence: TGCAGTGCTCTGGGCGGGCCCCGTAATGAAAAACTGTTTTTT. It specifies CSALGGPRNEKLFF.

Worth noting for this clonotype: One end of the junction does not line up with germline, which may come from a read error. The chain couples TRBV28 to TRBJ2-7; 7 bases are a match to TRBD1. The CDR3 covers 14 residues. Germline CDR1 is MDHEN and CDR2 is SYDVKM. CDR3 in amino acids: CDSSRQGIPYEQYF. As DNA, the CDR3 is TGTGACAGCAGTCGACAGGGAATCCCCTACGAGCAGTACTTC. The entire variable domain, with the rest obtained from reference TRBV28 and TRBJ2-7, is as follows: DVKVTQSSRYLVKRTGEKVFLECVQDMDHENMFWYRQDPGLGLRLIYFSYDVKMKEKGDIPEGYSVSREKKERFSLILESASTNQTSMYLCDSSRQGIPYEQYFGPGTRLTVT.

This clonotype was recorded many times. J is TRBJ2-6 and V is TRBV18; the D gene is possibly TRBD2 (6 bases). Trimming shortened V by 3 bases and J by 0 bases, and 21 bases separated the two germline ends. The germline V gene has CDR1 KGHSH and CDR2 LQKENI. The CDR3 runs 20 residues. Here the CDR3 reads CASSPVGLFSIASGANVLTF. The CDR3 DNA reads TGTGCCAGCTCACCTGTGGGACTCTTTTCCATTGCCTCTGGGGCCAACGTCCTGACTTTC.

This clonotype was counted at least ten times. The junction shows a germline mismatch at one end, possibly a read error. The chain links TRBV7-9 to TRBJ2-1; D ambiguous. Germline V gene data show CDR1 as SEHNR and CDR2 as FQNEAQ (reference sequence). The CDR3 totals 11 residues. The CDR3 region has the DNA TGTGCCAGCAGCTTAATGGTTGAGCAGCTCTTC. It encodes CASSLMVEQLF.

This clonotype has more than one count but fewer than ten. The junction departs from germline at one end; a sequencing error may be responsible. The chain uses TRBV12-3 or TRBV12-4 and TRBJ2-3, with D possibly being TRBD2 (5 bases). This CDR3 comprises 15 residues. The CDR3 nucleotides read TGTGCCAGCAGTTTCCACACCCCTAGCACTGATACGCAGTATTTT. Its protein product is CASSFHTPSTDTQYF.

This clonotype showed up just a few times. This chain's CDR3 is CSVEDPGDRTYEQYF. The CDR3 nucleotides are TGCAGCGTTGAAGATCCGGGGGACAGGACCTACGAGCAGTACTTC. The V gene is TRBV29-1, the J gene TRBJ2-7; 8 bases agree with TRBD1. The V segment lost 0 bases and the J segment 2 bases; nucleotides outside the gene matches: 6. Germline loops: CDR1 SQVTM, CDR2 ANQGSEA. This CDR3 is 15 amino acids long.

The table lists this clonotype with many counts. This CDR3 is CSTSIGELEAFF. As DNA, the CDR3 is TGCAGTACCTCAATTGGGGAGCTTGAAGCTTTCTTT. V gene TRBV20-1 combines with J gene TRBJ1-1; no reliable D call. Germline V gives CDR1 DFQATT, CDR2 SNEGSKA (reference sequence). Trimming left V 8 bases short and J 7 bases short, with 17 bases between. The CDR3 covers 12 residues.

This clonotype was observed many times. This chain's CDR3 is CASGEGASWPGANVLTF. The CDR3 DNA is TGTGCCAGCGGCGAGGGGGCGTCATGGCCTGGGGCCAACGTCCTGACTTTC. V and J are TRBV11-2 and TRBJ2-6; 7 nucleotides line up with TRBD1. V was clipped by 8 bases and J by 2 bases; unmatched bases: 12. The CDR3 is 17 residues long. Germline V gene data show CDR1 as SGHAT and CDR2 as FQNNGV.

Ten or more counts support this clonotype. The V gene is TRBV19, the J gene TRBJ2-3, with 8 bases that match TRBD1. The germline V gene encodes CDR1 LNHDA and CDR2 SQIVND (reference sequence). This CDR3 spans 15 amino acids. The V and J ends lost 5 bases and 2 bases, in that order; junction bases with no gene match: 6. For the CDR3, the DNA is TGTGCCAGTAGTGTAGGACAGGGCCACACAGATACGCAGTATTTT. Protein: CASSVGQGHTDTQYF.

This clonotype was picked up many times. J is TRBJ1-5 and V is TRBV14, with D unclear. CDR3 length equals 12 residues. Germline loops: CDR1 SGHDN, CDR2 FVKESK. V was trimmed by 3 bases and J by 4 bases, leaving 4 bases between them. The CDR3 loop reads CASSQDNQPQHF. CDR3 sequence (DNA): TGTGCCAGCAGCCAGGATAATCAGCCCCAGCATTTT.

By share, this clonotype counts as medium-sized. The chain recombines TRBV6-2 or TRBV6-3 with TRBJ2-1; TRBD2 matches 10 bases. In germline, CDR1 is MNHEY, CDR2 SVGEGT. The trim removed 0 bases at V and 12 bases at J, leaving 5 bases unmatched. CDR3 length equals 14 residues. In DNA, the CDR3 is TGTGCCAGCAGTTACTCGAGTGCTAGCGGGGGGCAGTTCTTC. Translating it yields CASSYSSASGGQFF.

This clonotype was observed many times. The chain is built from TRBV6-2 or TRBV6-3 and TRBJ1-5, with unresolved D. V was pared by 10 bases and J by 0 bases, with 13 bases between. This CDR3 has 14 residues. Germline V gene data show CDR1 as MNHEY and CDR2 as SVGEGT. The CDR3: CATAAGNSNQPQHF. CDR3 coding DNA: TGTGCCACGGCGGCGGGGAATAGCAATCAGCCCCAGCATTTT.

As to this clonotype: A much larger clone lies one base from this, so it may be a read error. The rearrangement joins TRBV6-2 or TRBV6-3 to TRBJ1-1; D not resolved. Per germline, CDR1 MNHEY and CDR2 SVGEGT. CDR3 length: 13 amino acids. CDR3 region: CVSSQWSGTEAFF. CDR3 DNA sequence: TGTGTCAGCAGCCAATGGTCTGGCACTGAAGCTTTCTTT.

This clonotype was seen many times. The chain employs TRBV2 and TRBJ1-6; D is unclear. The germline gives CDR1 SNHLY, CDR2 FYNNEI. Trimming cost V 6 bases and J 9 bases, with 15 bases left between them. The CDR3 extends over 14 amino acids. The CDR3 loop is CASRRSQAGSPLHF. DNA for the CDR3: TGTGCCAGCAGAAGATCCCAGGCCGGTTCACCCCTCCACTTT. The whole variable domain, filled in from reference TRBV2 and TRBJ1-6, reads EPEVTQTPSHQVTQMGQEVILRCVPISNHLYFYWYRQILGQKVEFLVSFYNNEISEKSEIFDDQFSVERPDGSNFTLKIRSTKLEDSAMYFCASRRSQAGSPLHFGNGTRLTVT.